This T cell receptor beta chain originates from a study of early T cells in non-severe SARS-CoV-2 infection. Study background: Alpha and beta chains were unpaired, from unsorted whole-blood bulk RNA.

From the 5' RACE reads, TCRdb called clonotypes with MiXCR, one entry per CDR3 protein. The sample has tens of thousands of distinct CDR3 sequences; over 5% are singletons. Germline loops: CDR1 MDHEN, CDR2 SYDVKM. This CDR3 spans 15 amino acids. Unmatched junction bases numbered 7, after V lost 5 bases and J lost 5 bases. This clonotype has a count of ten or more. This rearrangement joins TRBV28 to TRBJ2-3; 10 nucleotides agree with TRBD1. The TCR sequence derives from an adult who was a healthcare worker with PCR-confirmed SARS-CoV-2 infection or an uninfected control (not recorded which). Sequencing was carried out using whole blood. CDR3 residues: CASSNRQGAGDTQYF. The CDR3, as DNA: TGTGCCAGCAGTAATCGACAGGGGGCCGGAGATACGCAGTATTTT.